These 27 T cell receptor beta chains share one sample of origin, sequenced in a study of early T cells in non-severe SARS-CoV-2 infection. From the 5' RACE reads, TCRdb called clonotypes with MiXCR, one entry per CDR3 protein. The sample shows about 33,000 distinct CDR3 sequences, 5.5% to 7% of them seen only once. Material: whole blood. Receptors originate from an adult who was a healthcare worker with PCR-confirmed SARS-CoV-2 infection or an uninfected control (not recorded which).

This clonotype came up a few times. The chain uses TRBV5-4 and TRBJ2-6, with 11 bases that match TRBD2. CDR1 SGHNT and CDR2 YYREEE come from the germline V gene (reference sequence). The CDR3 is 16 residues long. V was pared by 5 bases and J by 3 bases, with 4 bases of the junction left unmatched. The DNA of the CDR3 is TGTGCCAGCAGACTAGCGGGAGTTGGTGGGGCCAACGTCCTGACTTTC. The encoded protein is CASRLAGVGGANVLTF.

Many counts were recorded for this clonotype. The rearrangement uses TRBV3-1 and TRBJ2-1, with 8 bases aligning to TRBD2. The CDR3 spans 15 residues. Trimming removed 0 bases from V and 8 bases from J; junction bases left unmatched: 6. Germline CDR1 and CDR2: LGHDT and YNNKEL (reference sequence). CDR3 nucleotides: TGTGCCAGCAGCCAAGAAGAGCGGGAGATGGATGAGCAGTTCTTC. Protein product: CASSQEEREMDEQFF.

This clonotype has at least ten counts. The V and J genes are TRBV10-3 and TRBJ2-1, with 9 bases that match TRBD2. This CDR3 region has 15 residues. CDR1 and CDR2 (germline): ENHRY, SYGVKD. Trimming cost V 5 bases and J 7 bases; bases outside gene matches: 9. The CDR3 spells CAISYYSGSFNEQFF. DNA of the CDR3: TGTGCCATCAGTTACTATAGCGGGAGTTTTAATGAGCAGTTCTTC.

V and J are TRBV7-2 and TRBJ2-1, with 12 bases aligning to TRBD2. The CDR3 consists of 17 residues. V was pared by 0 bases and J by 4 bases, with 4 bases of the junction left unmatched. The V gene's germline CDR1 is SGHTA and CDR2 FQGNSA. CDR3 nucleotide sequence: TGTGCCAGCAGCTTAGCGGCTAGCGGGAGGGTTTACAATGAGCAGTTCTTC. The encoded protein is CASSLAASGRVYNEQFF.

The CDR3 loop reads CASRRGVLGDTQYF. The CDR3 nucleotides read TGTGCCAGCAGGAGAGGTGTGCTGGGAGATACGCAGTATTTT. The V gene is TRBV28, the J gene TRBJ2-3, with unresolved D. The CDR3 spans 14 residues. V lost 6 bases and J 5 bases, leaving 15 bases between the germline ends. Germline CDR1 is MDHEN and CDR2 is SYDVKM.

The rearrangement joins TRBV5-4 to TRBJ2-1; D uncertain. CDR3 size: 13 residues. The V gene lost 0 bases and the J gene lost 4 bases, with 5 bases spanning the gap. Germline V gene data show CDR1 as SGHNT and CDR2 as YYREEE (reference sequence). The CDR3 DNA follows: TGTGCCAGCAGCTTGGCCACGTACAATGAGCAGTTCTTC. Its protein is CASSLATYNEQFF.

This clonotype was counted ten times or more. The chain employs TRBV3-1 and TRBJ1-6; 9 bases agree with TRBD1. After removal of 3 bases from V and 7 bases from J, the junction contained 7 bases not matched to a gene. Germline V gene sequence: CDR1 LGHDT, CDR2 YNNKEL (reference sequence). The CDR3 runs to 16 residues. The CDR3 region is CASSQTGGDRNSPLHF. The DNA for the CDR3 is TGTGCCAGCAGCCAGACAGGGGGAGATCGAAATTCACCCCTCCACTTT.

The sample holds many counts of this clonotype. The chain employs TRBV7-8 and TRBJ1-2; no reliable D call. The germline V gene encodes CDR1 SGHVS and CDR2 FQNEAQ. The CDR3 contains 13 residues. V shed 5 bases and J shed 0 bases, with 7 bases lying between them. The CDR3 coding sequence is TGTGCCAGCAGCGACGGAGCTAACTATGGCTACACCTTC. Translated, it gives CASSDGANYGYTF.

The chain links TRBV27 to TRBJ1-1, with D possibly being TRBD1 (5 bases). The germline CDR1 and CDR2 sequences are MNHEY and SMNVEV (reference sequence). This CDR3 is built from 15 residues. Trimming removed 0 bases from V and 3 bases from J, with 11 bases in between. The CDR3 coding sequence is TGTGCCAGCAGTTTATCCTGGGGGTCCTACACTGAAGCTTTCTTT. This sequence encodes CASSLSWGSYTEAFF.

In this sample, this clonotype turned up a few times. This chain's CDR3 is CASSLGSYSSYNEQFF. The CDR3 DNA is TGCGCCAGCAGTTTAGGATCCTACAGCTCCTACAATGAGCAGTTCTTC. The chain couples TRBV4-1 to TRBJ2-1; no clear D. Per the germline V gene, CDR1 is MGHRA and CDR2 is YSYEKL. Trimming stripped 6 bases from V and 0 bases from J, with 15 bases between. The CDR3 sequence is 16 residues long.

This clonotype was counted many times. The chain employs TRBV10-1 and TRBJ1-2; D uncertain. This CDR3 spans 13 amino acids. Germline V gene sequence: CDR1 WNHNN, CDR2 SYGVQD (reference sequence). V lost 3 bases, J lost 2 bases, and 7 bases lay in between. The CDR3 DNA follows: TGCGCCAGCAGTGAAGGGTTAAACTATGGCTACACCTTC. Translation gives CASSEGLNYGYTF.

This clonotype turned up a few times. The V call is TRBV6-4, the J call TRBJ1-5; unclear D gene. Germline assignment: CDR1 MRHNA and CDR2 SNTAGT. V dropped 3 bases and J dropped 4 bases, with 7 bases sitting between them. The CDR3 is 13 residues long. The CDR3 region has the DNA TGTGCCAGCAGTGAGCTCCCAAATCAGCCCCAGCATTTT. Translation gives CASSELPNQPQHF.

In this sample, this clonotype turned up many times. V gene TRBV7-2 combines with J gene TRBJ2-1; 8 positions match TRBD2. V was clipped by 5 bases and J by 3 bases; unmatched bases: 12. The CDR3 is made up of 17 amino acids. Looked up from germline, CDR1 is SGHTA and CDR2 is FQGNSA. CDR3 DNA sequence: TGTGCCAGCAGCAGTGGCGGGGGGAGGGCCTTCTACAATGAGCAGTTCTTC. This sequence encodes CASSSGGGRAFYNEQFF.

This clonotype was detected ten times or more. This rearrangement joins TRBV7-2 to TRBJ1-5; 7 bases are a match to TRBD1. The CDR3 contains 15 residues. Losses at the gene ends were 1 base for V and 3 bases for J; bases not matched to a gene: 3. CDR1 is SGHTA, CDR2 FQGNSA, per germline. CDR3 residues: CASSLDGQVNQPQHF. CDR3 coding DNA: TGTGCCAGCAGCTTAGACGGACAGGTCAATCAGCCCCAGCATTTT.

This clonotype appeared a few times. The chain joins TRBV25-1 to TRBJ2-7, with D perhaps being TRBD1 or TRBD2 (6 bases each). This CDR3 is built from 15 residues. V was pared by 2 bases and J by 0 bases, with 11 bases between. CDR1 is MGHDK, CDR2 SYGVNS, per germline. As DNA, the CDR3 is TGTGCCAGCAGTGAACAGGGGAGGTTCTCCTACGAGCAGTACTTC. As protein: CASSEQGRFSYEQYF.

This clonotype was observed many times. The chain recombines TRBV12-3 or TRBV12-4 with TRBJ2-1; 7 nucleotides match TRBD1. CDR3 length: 14 amino acids. V gave up 4 bases and J gave up 4 bases; unmatched junction bases: 4. The CDR3 DNA reads TGTGCCAGCAGTTGGACAGGTGGTTACAATGAGCAGTTCTTC. Residues: CASSWTGGYNEQFF.

This clonotype showed up many times. This chain links TRBV19 with TRBJ2-7; a weak D match, TRBD2 (5 bases). The CDR3 has 12 residues. The V gene's germline CDR1 is LNHDA and CDR2 SQIVND (reference sequence). With 3 bases removed from V and 9 bases from J, the gap between germline ends came to 12 bases. The CDR3 loop reads CASSMQATTQYF. The CDR3 nucleotides are TGTGCCAGTAGTATGCAGGCGACTACGCAGTACTTC.

This clonotype occurred many times. The chain couples TRBV29-1 to TRBJ1-1; the D is unclear. V was pared by 8 bases and J by 5 bases, with 12 bases between. The germline gives CDR1 SQVTM, CDR2 ANQGSEA. The CDR3 has 11 residues. The CDR3, as DNA: TGCAGCTCGACACTGGGGACTGAAGCTTTCTTT. Encoded protein: CSSTLGTEAFF.

At least ten counts were recorded for this clonotype. The chain recombines TRBV7-2 with TRBJ2-1; 13 nucleotides match TRBD2. The CDR3 has 16 amino acids. The germline V gene has CDR1 SGHTA and CDR2 FQGNSA. V lost 3 bases to trimming and J lost 8 bases; unmatched junction nucleotides: 7. This CDR3 reads CASSLGLAGLGYEQFF. CDR3 in DNA: TGTGCCAGCAGCTTGGGACTAGCGGGGCTGGGCTATGAGCAGTTCTTC.

This clonotype was picked up many times. The V and J genes are TRBV12-3 or TRBV12-4 and TRBJ2-5; no firm D call. Trimming took off 0 bases at V and 2 bases at J, with 7 bases between the two ends. CDR3 length: 14 amino acids. The CDR3 DNA follows: TGTGCCAGCAGTTTAGCACAGAAGCAAGAGACCCAGTACTTC. Amino acid sequence: CASSLAQKQETQYF.

This clonotype was detected many times. The chain links TRBV6-1 to TRBJ1-1, with 7 bases identical to TRBD1. In germline, CDR1 is MNHNS, CDR2 SASEGT. V shed 2 bases, J shed 4 bases, and the junction held 4 bases outside the gene matches. The CDR3 spans 14 residues. Here the CDR3 reads CASSERQGSTEAFF. The CDR3 region has the DNA TGTGCCAGCAGTGAAAGACAGGGATCCACTGAAGCTTTCTTT.

This clonotype was seen many times. J is TRBJ2-2 and V is TRBV20-1; D is perhaps TRBD1 (7 bases). The germline V gene encodes CDR1 DFQATT and CDR2 SNEGSKA (reference sequence). This CDR3 region has 15 residues. V shed 5 bases and J shed 2 bases, with 15 bases lying between them. This chain's CDR3 is CSAPRQGGNTGELFF. DNA for the CDR3: TGCAGTGCTCCTAGACAGGGAGGAAACACCGGGGAGCTGTTTTTT.

This chain uses TRBV3-1 with TRBJ2-7; D perhaps matches TRBD2 (6 bases). Looked up from germline, CDR1 is LGHDT and CDR2 is YNNKEL (reference sequence). The CDR3 is 14 amino acids. V gave up 4 bases and J gave up 3 bases, with 13 bases separating them. The CDR3 protein is CASSPGLPGYEQYF. DNA for the CDR3: TGTGCCAGCAGCCCGGGACTCCCGGGCTACGAGCAGTACTTC.

There are a few counts of this clonotype. The J gene is TRBJ2-4, the V gene TRBV19, with 8 positions matching TRBD1. Germline CDR1 LNHDA, CDR2 SQIVND (reference sequence). This CDR3 spans 15 amino acids. Unmatched junction bases numbered 0, after V lost 1 base and J lost 1 base. The CDR3 region has the DNA TGTGCCAGTAGTATAGGGACAGGGGCCAAAAACATTCAGTACTTC. Its protein is CASSIGTGAKNIQYF.

This clonotype was counted at least ten times. The rearrangement uses TRBV20-1 and TRBJ1-2; tentatively, D is TRBD1 (6 bases). Germline V CDR1 and CDR2: DFQATT, SNEGSKA (reference sequence). The CDR3 runs 16 residues. V lost 1 base, J lost 1 base, and 16 bases lay in between. The CDR3 DNA reads TGCAGTGCTAGAGGCCGAACAGGGCCTCATAACTATGGCTACACCTTC. Its protein is CSARGRTGPHNYGYTF.

The chain recombines TRBV7-3 with TRBJ2-1, with 7 nucleotides matching TRBD2. Germline V CDR1 and CDR2: SGHTA, FQGTGA. This CDR3 comprises 13 residues. V dropped 5 bases and J dropped 7; count of bases not matched to a gene: 5. The chain's CDR3 is CASSPPSGNEQFF. CDR3 in DNA: TGTGCCAGCAGCCCCCCTAGCGGAAATGAGCAGTTCTTC.

This clonotype was seen a handful of times. This rearrangement joins TRBV7-8 to TRBJ2-7; D is unclear. Germline V gene lookup returns CDR1 SGHVS and CDR2 FQNEAQ. CDR3 length equals 14 residues. Trimming removed 4 bases at V and 7 bases at J, with 17 bases between. The DNA for the CDR3 is TGTGCCAGCAGCTCCCTAGAGGATTTGGGGGAGCAGTACTTC. Its protein product is CASSSLEDLGEQYF.